What follows are 10 T cell receptor beta chains derived from one specimen sequenced in a study of shared clonotypes between healthy human individuals. Generated by immunoSEQ multiplex PCR, the TCRdb table keeps only in-frame clones and is missing some. The sample lists about 2,100,000 clones; 85% to 95% were seen once. Naive CD8 cells lacked CD45RO, underwent positive selection for CCR7 and left out terminally differentiated effector memory CD45RA+ cells. Material: naive CD8+ T cells from PBMCs. The origin of the receptors is a man between 18 and 35 years old in good health. Some clones in this sample may be carry-over from other donors' samples.

The chain combines TRBV5-6 with TRBJ1-2; D call uncertain. CDR1 is SGHDT and CDR2 is YYEEEE in the germline V gene. This CDR3 contains 14 residues. V was clipped by 4 bases and J by 0 bases, with 10 bases between them. CDR3 sequence (DNA): TGTGCCAGCAGCCCACAAACTTCTAACTATGGCTACACCTTC. This sequence encodes CASSPQTSNYGYTF.

J is TRBJ1-1 and V is TRBV7-9; D remains ambiguous. Trimming took 8 bases from V and 6 from J, leaving 19 bases between them. Germline V lookup: CDR1 SEHNR, CDR2 FQNEAQ (reference sequence). The CDR3 is 14 residues long. CDR3 DNA: TGTGCCAGCTCTCCCGTTTGGGGAAAGGCTGAAGCTTTCTTT. Translation: CASSPVWGKAEAFF.

The CDR3 reads CASSLRDRASKNIQYF. DNA for the CDR3: TGTGCCAGCAGCCTCCGGGACAGGGCGTCCAAAAACATTCAGTACTTC. The V and J genes are TRBV7-7 and TRBJ2-4; 9 positions match TRBD1. This CDR3 has 16 residues. V lost 5 bases, J lost 2 bases, and 7 bases stayed unmatched. Per the germline V gene, CDR1 is SSHAT and CDR2 is FNYEAQ (reference sequence).

About this clone itself: The sample holds other DNA sequences that translate to the same CDR3. CDR3 sequence: CASSPPGNEQFF. CDR3 nucleotides: TGTGCCAGCAGCCCCCCGGGTAATGAGCAGTTCTTC. The chain uses TRBV7-9 and TRBJ2-1; D ambiguous. Deletions cut 5 bases from V and 7 bases from J, with 9 bases between. CDR3 length: 12 amino acids. The germline gives CDR1 SEHNR, CDR2 FQNEAQ (reference sequence).

V gene TRBV7-2 combines with J gene TRBJ1-1; maybe TRBD1 (5 bases). Germline V CDR1 and CDR2: SGHTA, FQGNSA. The CDR3 totals 14 residues. Trimming removed 5 bases at V and 6 bases at J, with 16 bases between. The CDR3 nucleotides read TGTGCCAGCAGCCCAATTGGCGGGACCTCTGAAGCTTTCTTT. It translates to CASSPIGGTSEAFF.

The CDR3 region has the DNA TGCGCCAGCAGCCCGGCCGTTGGACGGATGGAGGCCGAGCAGTACTTC. Its protein product is CASSPAVGRMEAEQYF. V gene TRBV5-1 combines with J gene TRBJ2-7; D may be TRBD2 (5 bases). This CDR3 is built from 16 residues. The ends were cut back, 4 bases at V and 6 bases at J, with 23 bases in the middle. Per the germline V gene, CDR1 is SGHRS and CDR2 is YFSETQ.

This chain uses TRBV28 with TRBJ1-5, with 7 bases that match TRBD1. CDR1 and CDR2 (germline): MDHEN, SYDVKM. V lost 5 bases, J lost 5 bases, and 9 bases stayed unmatched. The CDR3 has 15 amino acids. The CDR3 spells CASSTVDRVYQPQHF. CDR3 nucleotides: TGTGCCAGCAGTACCGTTGACAGGGTTTATCAGCCCCAGCATTTT.

The J gene is TRBJ1-1, the V gene TRBV15; maybe TRBD1 (5 bases). CDR3 length equals 14 residues. Germline CDR1 reads LNHNV; CDR2 reads YYDKDF (reference sequence). V dropped 0 bases and J dropped 7 bases, with 12 bases sitting between them. In nucleotides, the CDR3 is TGTGCCACCAGCAGAGATGGGAGGGGATTTGAAGCTTTCTTT. This encodes CATSRDGRGFEAFF.

The rearrangement joins TRBV5-1 to TRBJ2-7, with 10 bases aligning to TRBD1. This CDR3 region has 15 residues. Per germline, CDR1 SGHRS and CDR2 YFSETQ. The V gene end was trimmed by 0 bases and the J gene end by 3 bases; junction bases not matched to a gene: 3. The CDR3 coding sequence is TGCGCCAGCAGCTTGGGCCGGACAGGGGGCTACGAGCAGTACTTC. It encodes CASSLGRTGGYEQYF. Full variable domain (outside the CDR3, taken from reference TRBV5-1 and TRBJ2-7): KAGVTQTPRYLIKTRGQQVTLSCSPISGHRSVSWYQQTPGQGLQFLFEYFSETQRNKGNFPGRFSGRQFSNSRSEMNVSTLELGDSALYLCASSLGRTGGYEQYFGPGTRLTVT.

This rearrangement joins TRBV15 to TRBJ2-7; 8 bases align to TRBD1. The CDR3 runs 14 residues. In germline, CDR1 is LNHNV, CDR2 YYDKDF (reference sequence). The V segment lost 5 bases and the J segment 7 bases; nucleotides outside the gene matches: 10. The CDR3 sequence is CATSGDRRLGEQYF. CDR3 nucleotides: TGTGCCACCAGCGGGGACAGGCGGCTGGGGGAGCAGTACTTC.